A selection of T cell receptor beta chains follows, all from one sample in a study of T cells after yellow fever vaccination. One entry per CDR3 protein, called by TCRdb with MiXCR from the 5' RACE reads. In the table there are fewer than 400,000 distinct CDR3 sequences, roughly 6.2% of which are singletons. Material: PBMCs, obtained 5 days after the yellow fever booster vaccination. The receptors come from a man aged 25-45 years who received the YFV17D yellow fever vaccine. CDR3s include the opening cysteine and the closing phenylalanine or tryptophan. D genes are given only for firm matches. Expanded clones are given a class, and other clones once, few, many or no size at all.

V gene: TRBV20-1; clone size: many; D gene: TRBD2; J gene: TRBJ2-1; CDR3 DNA: TGCAGTGTATCGGGACTAGGGAACTCCTACAATGAGCAGTTCTTC; CDR3 protein: CSVSGLGNSYNEQFF
V gene: TRBV12-3/TRBV12-4; clone size: many; D gene: TRBD2; J gene: TRBJ2-7; CDR3 DNA: TGTGCCAGCAGGAATCGCGGGACTAGCGGGAGCCACGAGCAGTACTTC; CDR3 protein: CASRNRGTSGSHEQYF
V gene: TRBV20-1; clone size: -; D gene: TRBD2; J gene: TRBJ2-3; CDR3 DNA: TGCAGTGCTAGTCCGATAGCGGGAGGGTCAGATACGCAGTATTTT; CDR3 protein: CSASPIAGGSDTQYF
V gene: TRBV10-3; clone size: many; D gene: TRBD2; J gene: TRBJ2-3; CDR3 DNA: TGTGCCATCAGAGACCCGGGACTAGCGGGAGATACGCAGTATTTT; CDR3 protein: CAIRDPGLAGDTQYF
V gene: TRBV14; clone size: -; D gene: -; J gene: TRBJ2-3; CDR3 DNA: TGTGCCAGCAGCCAAGATCGGCAAAACACGCAGTATTTT; CDR3 protein: CASSQDRQNTQYF
V gene: TRBV25-1; clone size: many; D gene: -; J gene: TRBJ1-2; CDR3 DNA: TGTGCCAGCAGTGAGAGCCTAGGGGGCTACACCTTC; CDR3 protein: CASSESLGGYTF
V gene: TRBV19; clone size: few; D gene: -; J gene: TRBJ2-7; CDR3 DNA: TGTGCCAGTAGTATTTTTTTGGGGGACGGATCCTACGAGCAGTACTTC; CDR3 protein: CASSIFLGDGSYEQYF
V gene: TRBV29-1; clone size: many; D gene: TRBD2; J gene: TRBJ2-2; CDR3 DNA: TGCAGCGCCCCGGGACTAGCGAGCACCGGGGAGCTGTTTTTT; CDR3 protein: CSAPGLASTGELFF
V gene: TRBV5-1; clone size: -; D gene: -; J gene: TRBJ2-3; CDR3 DNA: TGCGCCAGCAGCTCTGGAGTAGTATCGATTAGCACAGATACGCAGTATTTT; CDR3 protein: CASSSGVVSISTDTQYF
V gene: TRBV12-3/TRBV12-4; clone size: -; D gene: -; J gene: TRBJ2-1; CDR3 DNA: TGTGCCAGCAAACGGGAGTTTGAGCAGTTCTTC; CDR3 protein: CASKREFEQFF
V gene: TRBV6-5; clone size: -; D gene: -; J gene: TRBJ2-3; CDR3 DNA: TGTGCCAGCAGTTACTCAGGATTCACAGATACGCAGTATTTT; CDR3 protein: CASSYSGFTDTQYF
V gene: TRBV12-3/TRBV12-4; clone size: few; D gene: TRBD2; J gene: TRBJ2-1; CDR3 DNA: TGTGCCAGCAGAAGACTAGCGGGTACCCTGCGGAATGAGCAGTTCTTC; CDR3 protein: CASRRLAGTLRNEQFF
V gene: TRBV5-1; clone size: many; D gene: -; J gene: TRBJ1-1; CDR3 DNA: TGCGCCAGCAGCTGGACCGGGGGGGACACTGAAGCTTTCTTT; CDR3 protein: CASSWTGGDTEAFF
V gene: TRBV24-1; clone size: many; D gene: -; J gene: TRBJ2-3; CDR3 DNA: TGTGCCACCTCCAGCCCTCCGGTTGATACGCAGTATTTT; CDR3 protein: CATSSPPVDTQYF
V gene: TRBV7-2; clone size: few; D gene: -; J gene: TRBJ2-7; CDR3 DNA: TGTGCCAGCAGCCCCTCGACCAGGGGACCCTACGAGCAGTACTTC; CDR3 protein: CASSPSTRGPYEQYF
V gene: TRBV4-3; clone size: many; D gene: -; J gene: TRBJ2-1; CDR3 DNA: TGCGCCAGCAGCCTGCGGGACTTCAACAATGAGCAGTTCTTC; CDR3 protein: CASSLRDFNNEQFF
V gene: TRBV6-2/TRBV6-3; clone size: many; D gene: TRBD2; J gene: TRBJ2-5; CDR3 DNA: TGTGCCAGCAGTCAGCAGTACGGGAGGTACCAAGAGACCCAGTACTTC; CDR3 protein: CASSQQYGRYQETQYF
V gene: TRBV9; clone size: few; D gene: -; J gene: TRBJ2-2; CDR3 DNA: TGTGCCAGCACACTTTCCAACGAAGGGTTGGCCGGGGAGCTGTTTTTT; CDR3 protein: CASTLSNEGLAGELFF
V gene: TRBV12-3/TRBV12-4; clone size: many; D gene: -; J gene: TRBJ2-7; CDR3 DNA: TGTGCCAGCTCCTCGGGACACAACTACGAGCAGTACTTC; CDR3 protein: CASSSGHNYEQYF
V gene: TRBV5-1; clone size: -; D gene: -; J gene: TRBJ2-1; CDR3 DNA: TGCGCCAGCAGCTTGGCGTGGTCCAACAATGAGCAGTTCTTC; CDR3 protein: CASSLAWSNNEQFF
V gene: TRBV6-2/TRBV6-3; clone size: many; D gene: TRBD1; J gene: TRBJ2-1; CDR3 DNA: TGTGCCAGCAGTTACTCCCTCGGACAGGGTCCGTCCAATGAGCAGTTCTTC; CDR3 protein: CASSYSLGQGPSNEQFF
V gene: TRBV6-6; clone size: many; D gene: -; J gene: TRBJ2-2; CDR3 DNA: TGTGCCAGCAGTCGGACAGACGGGGAGCTGTTTTTT; CDR3 protein: CASSRTDGELFF
V gene: TRBV5-1; clone size: many; D gene: -; J gene: TRBJ2-1; CDR3 DNA: TGCGCCAGCAGCTTAGGCGGGCAGACCTACAATGAGCAGTTCTTC; CDR3 protein: CASSLGGQTYNEQFF
V gene: TRBV29-1; clone size: many; D gene: -; J gene: TRBJ2-3; CDR3 DNA: TGCAGCGCCCTTAGCGGAGTCACAGATACGCAGTATTTT; CDR3 protein: CSALSGVTDTQYF
V gene: TRBV5-1; clone size: many; D gene: TRBD1; J gene: TRBJ2-7; CDR3 DNA: TGCGCCAGCAGCACCACCGCCGGGACAGGGGCCTCCTACGAGCAGTACTTC; CDR3 protein: CASSTTAGTGASYEQYF
V gene: TRBV28; clone size: few; D gene: -; J gene: TRBJ2-1; CDR3 DNA: TGTGCCAGCAGTTTTTGGACAAGCCTCAATGAGCAGTTCTTC; CDR3 protein: CASSFWTSLNEQFF
V gene: TRBV5-1; clone size: -; D gene: -; J gene: TRBJ2-2; CDR3 DNA: TGCGCCAGCAGCTTGGAAGGGGCGATGAACACCGGGGAGCTGTTTTTT; CDR3 protein: CASSLEGAMNTGELFF
V gene: TRBV12-3/TRBV12-4; clone size: many; D gene: TRBD1; J gene: TRBJ2-1; CDR3 DNA: TGTGCCAGCAGTCGAACAGGGGGCGGGGAGCAGTTCTTC; CDR3 protein: CASSRTGGGEQFF
V gene: TRBV3-1; clone size: -; D gene: TRBD1; J gene: TRBJ2-5; CDR3 DNA: TGTGCCAGCAGCAACGACAGGGGAGGCTTTCAAGAGACCCAGTACTTC; CDR3 protein: CASSNDRGGFQETQYF
V gene: TRBV5-1; clone size: many; D gene: -; J gene: TRBJ2-1; CDR3 DNA: TGCGCCAGCAGCTTGGCCGGTCTTGAGCAGTTCTTC; CDR3 protein: CASSLAGLEQFF
V gene: TRBV7-2; clone size: few; D gene: -; J gene: TRBJ2-1; CDR3 DNA: TGTGCCAGCAGCTTAGGACTAAGGAGCAATGAGCAGTTCTTC; CDR3 protein: CASSLGLRSNEQFF
V gene: TRBV7-3; clone size: -; D gene: TRBD1; J gene: TRBJ2-5; CDR3 DNA: TGTGCCAGCAGCTTAAACATCCCAGGGGGCGGACAAGAGACCCAGTACTTC; CDR3 protein: CASSLNIPGGGQETQYF
V gene: TRBV4-3; clone size: many; D gene: TRBD2; J gene: TRBJ2-5; CDR3 DNA: TGCGCCAGCAGCCAAGATTTGCCGCGCGGGAGGGCGGTGGAGACCCAGTACTTC; CDR3 protein: CASSQDLPRGRAVETQYF
V gene: TRBV10-3; clone size: few; D gene: -; J gene: TRBJ2-3; CDR3 DNA: TGTGCCATCAGACCGCAGGGAGGAAGCACAGATACGCAGTATTTT; CDR3 protein: CAIRPQGGSTDTQYF
V gene: TRBV5-1; clone size: -; D gene: -; J gene: TRBJ2-1; CDR3 DNA: TGCGCCAGCAGCTCGATGGAGAATAAGCAGTTCTTC; CDR3 protein: CASSSMENKQFF
V gene: TRBV7-2; clone size: -; D gene: -; J gene: TRBJ2-2; CDR3 DNA: TGTGCCAGCAGCTTACTGGAGCGGGCTTCCGTGGAGCTGTTTTTT; CDR3 protein: CASSLLERASVELFF
V gene: TRBV20-1; clone size: -; D gene: -; J gene: TRBJ1-1; CDR3 DNA: TGCAGTGCTGTCCCTTGGGGGGGGAGCACTGAAGCTTTCTTT; CDR3 protein: CSAVPWGGSTEAFF
V gene: TRBV20-1; clone size: -; D gene: TRBD2; J gene: TRBJ2-5; CDR3 DNA: TGCAGTGCTACAGGACTAGCGGGAGGGCCACGAGAGACCCAGTACTTC; CDR3 protein: CSATGLAGGPRETQYF
V gene: TRBV20-1; clone size: few; D gene: -; J gene: TRBJ2-1; CDR3 DNA: TGCAGTGCGTCTACACCCGGGAAGTACAATGAGCAGTTCTTC; CDR3 protein: CSASTPGKYNEQFF
V gene: TRBV20-1; clone size: few; D gene: -; J gene: TRBJ2-4; CDR3 DNA: TGCAGTGCTAGAGATGGAAACATTCAGTACTTC; CDR3 protein: CSARDGNIQYF
V gene: TRBV18; clone size: many; D gene: -; J gene: TRBJ2-1; CDR3 DNA: TGTGCCAGCTCAACTACTAGAGGGAGCAGAAATGAGCAGTTCTTC; CDR3 protein: CASSTTRGSRNEQFF
V gene: TRBV12-3/TRBV12-4; clone size: -; D gene: -; J gene: TRBJ2-7; CDR3 DNA: TGTGCCAGCAGTTTAATAAATGGTGTTTCAATCTACGAGCAGTACTTC; CDR3 protein: CASSLINGVSIYEQYF
V gene: TRBV28; clone size: few; D gene: -; J gene: TRBJ2-3; CDR3 DNA: TGTGCCAGCAGGCGGACAGTCACAGATACGCAGTATTTT; CDR3 protein: CASRRTVTDTQYF